A selection of T cell receptor beta chains follows, all from one sample in a study of shared clonotypes between healthy human individuals. The repertoire was sequenced with immunoSEQ multiplex PCR; TCRdb's copy has only in-frame clones and lacks some. The table records roughly 2,300,000 clones, 92% of them present only once. Input material: naive CD4+ T cells from PBMCs. The receptor source for this set is a man aged 18 to 29 in good health. Some clones in this sample may be carry-over from other donors' samples. CDR3s include the opening cysteine and the closing phenylalanine or tryptophan. Fields, in order: J gene, D gene, clone size, V gene, CDR3 DNA, CDR3 protein. A D gene is named only where the DNA matches it firmly. Expanded clones get a size class; other rows say once, few or many, or leave the size out.

>TRBJ2-1|TRBD2|-|TRBV7-2
TGTGCCAGCAGCGCGGGACTATGGAATGAGCAGTTCTTC
CASSAGLWNEQFF
>TRBJ1-1|-|few|TRBV28
TGTGCCAGCAGTTTATGGGGATCGCCTGAAGCTTTCTTT
CASSLWGSPEAFF
>TRBJ1-6|-|-|TRBV7-9
TGTGCCAGCTCTCCCGACCGGGGTCCCCTCCACTTT
CASSPDRGPLHF
>TRBJ2-2|-|-|TRBV28
TGTGCCAGCACCATGGGGGGTGTCGCCGGGGAGCTGTTTTTT
CASTMGGVAGELFF
>TRBJ2-5|TRBD1|-|TRBV5-1
TGCGCCAGCAGCTTGATGGGACAGGTGCAAGAGACCCAGTACTTC
CASSLMGQVQETQYF
>TRBJ2-1|-|-|TRBV7-3
TGTGCCAGCAGCTCCGGCCGTGAGCAGTTCTTC
CASSSGREQFF
>TRBJ1-1|-|-|TRBV10-1
TGCGCCAGCAGCGGTCAGCGGAACACTGAAGCTTTCTTT
CASSGQRNTEAFF
>TRBJ1-1|-|few|TRBV10-3
TGTGCCATCAGCGCGACGGAGTTGGTGAACACTGAAGCTTTCTTT
CAISATELVNTEAFF
>TRBJ2-1|TRBD2|-|TRBV4-2
TGTGCCAGCAGCCTGGGACTAGCGGGAGACTACAATGAGCAGTTCTTC
CASSLGLAGDYNEQFF
>TRBJ1-2|-|once|TRBV28
TGTGCCAGCAGTTTTAACGGGTGGAAAGGCTACACCTTC
CASSFNGWKGYTF
>TRBJ1-3|-|-|TRBV6-1
TGTGCCAGTTCCGCTGGAAACACCATATATTTT
CASSAGNTIYF
>TRBJ2-5|-|-|TRBV5-1
TGCGCCAGCAGCTTGGCGGCAGTCTTAGAGACCCAGTACTTC
CASSLAAVLETQYF
>TRBJ1-2|-|-|TRBV4-1
TGCGCCAGCAGCCAAATGTCAGGGACTAACTATGGCTACACCTTC
CASSQMSGTNYGYTF
>TRBJ2-3|-|-|TRBV28
TGTGCCAGCATCCCTTCCCCCGGTAGCGGTAGCACAGATACGCAGTATTTT
CASIPSPGSGSTDTQYF
>TRBJ1-5|-|-|TRBV15
TGTGCCACCAGCAGAGAAGGAGTAGTCAGGGGACAGCCCCAGCATTTT
CATSREGVVRGQPQHF
>TRBJ2-2|-|-|TRBV27
TGTGCCAGCAGTTGGCGGGAAAACACCGGGGAGCTGTTTTTT
CASSWRENTGELFF
>TRBJ2-7|-|-|TRBV27
TGTGCCAGCAGATCCGGGACGTCATGGGGATACGAGCAGTACTTC
CASRSGTSWGYEQYF
>TRBJ1-5|-|-|TRBV28
TGTGCCAGCAGCCAATTGGGAGGGCACCCGGATCAGCCCCAGCATTTT
CASSQLGGHPDQPQHF
>TRBJ2-1|TRBD2|once|TRBV19
TGTGCCAGTAGTATAACGGCTAGCGGGAGAGTACATGAGCAGTTCTTC
CASSITASGRVHEQFF
>TRBJ2-7|-|once|TRBV19
TGTGCCAGTAGCCCCAGGTCCAACCCCTCCTACGAGCAGTACTTC
CASSPRSNPSYEQYF
>TRBJ1-2|-|-|TRBV28
TGTGCCAGCAGAGGTGGGGGCGCCGGTTATGGCTACACCTTC
CASRGGGAGYGYTF
>TRBJ2-3|TRBD2|-|TRBV5-1
TGCGCCAGCAGCTTTGGACTAGCGGTGTCAGATACGCAGTATTTT
CASSFGLAVSDTQYF
>TRBJ2-1|-|once|TRBV6-5
TGTGCCAGCAGTTACAAGGGGGGGCAGTTCTTC
CASSYKGGQFF
>TRBJ1-2|TRBD1|-|TRBV6-1
TGTGCCAGCAGTCCACGACAGGGTTTAGGCTACACCTTC
CASSPRQGLGYTF
>TRBJ2-7|TRBD1|-|TRBV7-8
TGTGCCAGCAGCCGGTCGGGACAGGGTACGGGATCCCCTACCTACGAGCAGTACTTC
CASSRSGQGTGSPTYEQYF
>TRBJ2-1|-|-|TRBV11-3
TGTGCCAGCAGCTCCATCTTGGGCAAGCAGTTCTTC
CASSSILGKQFF
>TRBJ1-1|-|-|TRBV18
TGTGCCAGCTCACCACCGGGGGGGGCCCGGGCCACTGAAGCTTTCTTT
CASSPPGGARATEAFF
>TRBJ1-1|-|-|TRBV2
TGTGCCAGCAGTGAAAATTTGGGATCCTCCGAAGCTTTCTTT
CASSENLGSSEAFF
>TRBJ2-7|TRBD1|-|TRBV28
TGTGCCAGCAGTTTAGGGCATTGGGGGACAGGGCTGTCCGAGCAGTACTTC
CASSLGHWGTGLSEQYF
>TRBJ2-3|-|-|TRBV9
TGTGCCAGCAGCGCCCTCGGGACGGGCACAGATACGCAGTATTTT
CASSALGTGTDTQYF
>TRBJ1-5|TRBD1|-|TRBV10-3
TGTGCCATCAGGCCGGGACAGGGAATAGGGCCCCAGCATTTT
CAIRPGQGIGPQHF
>TRBJ2-4|-|-|TRBV6-1
TGTGCCATCCAGTATACCCGAGGGACAAACATTCAGTACTTC
CAIQYTRGTNIQYF
>TRBJ2-7|TRBD2|-|TRBV5-1
TGCGCCAGCAGCCTACCCCGTCGGGAGGGCCTTAACGAGCAGTACTTC
CASSLPRREGLNEQYF
>TRBJ1-2|-|-|TRBV4-2
TGTGCCAGCAGCCAAGATGGGGGGATCGGCTACACCTTC
CASSQDGGIGYTF
>TRBJ1-3|-|-|TRBV18
TGTGCCAGCTCACCGAGGACAGAGGCTGGAAACACCATATATTTT
CASSPRTEAGNTIYF
>TRBJ2-1|TRBD2|-|TRBV7-6
TGTGCCAGCAGCTTAGTCGGCCCAACCCCCGGGAGGATGATGTACAATGAGCAGTTCTTC
CASSLVGPTPGRMMYNEQFF
>TRBJ1-2|-|-|TRBV28
TGTGTCAGCAGTTTGTTCTTGTGGGGCTACACCTTC
CVSSLFLWGYTF
>TRBJ2-7|TRBD1|-|TRBV28
TGTGCCAGCATCAACAGACAGGGGGGCTACGAGCAGTACTTC
CASINRQGGYEQYF
>TRBJ2-7|TRBD2|-|TRBV18
TGTGCCAGCTCACGCACGACACTAGCTGGCGGGAGCCACGAGCAGTACTTC
CASSRTTLAGGSHEQYF
>TRBJ1-5|-|few|TRBV7-9
TGTGCCAGCAGCCCCGAAGGACGGGGCAATCAGCCCCAGCATTTT
CASSPEGRGNQPQHF
>TRBJ2-3|-|-|TRBV7-9
TGTGCCAGCAGCCCAGGGGCAGGGTCGGATACGCAGTATTTT
CASSPGAGSDTQYF
>TRBJ2-3|TRBD2|-|TRBV10-3
TGTGCCAGCTCGAGCGGGGGTACAGATACGCAGTATTTT
CASSSGGTDTQYF
>TRBJ2-1|-|-|TRBV5-1
TGCGCCAGCAGCTTGGTTGGGGCCATTGGCAATGAGCAGTTCTTC
CASSLVGAIGNEQFF
>TRBJ1-4|-|few|TRBV10-1
TGCGCCAGCAGTGAGCCTTGTGTTAATCATGAAAAACTGTTTTTT
CASSEPCVNHEKLFF